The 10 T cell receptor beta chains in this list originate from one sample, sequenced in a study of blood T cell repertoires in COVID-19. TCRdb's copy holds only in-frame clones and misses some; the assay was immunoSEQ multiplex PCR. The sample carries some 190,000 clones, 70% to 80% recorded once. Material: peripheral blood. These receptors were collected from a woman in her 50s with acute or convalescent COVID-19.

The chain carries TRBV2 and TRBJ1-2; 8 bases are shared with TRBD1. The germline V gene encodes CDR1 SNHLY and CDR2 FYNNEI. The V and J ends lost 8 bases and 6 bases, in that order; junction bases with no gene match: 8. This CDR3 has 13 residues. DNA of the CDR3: TGTGCCAGCCACCTGGACAGGGTGGATGGCTACACCTTC. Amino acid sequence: CASHLDRVDGYTF.

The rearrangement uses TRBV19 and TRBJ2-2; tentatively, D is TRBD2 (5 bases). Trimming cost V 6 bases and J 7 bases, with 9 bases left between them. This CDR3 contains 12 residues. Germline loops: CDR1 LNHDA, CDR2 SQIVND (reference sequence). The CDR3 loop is CASSPRGGELFF. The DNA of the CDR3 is TGTGCCAGTAGCCCCCGGGGCGGGGAGCTGTTTTTT.

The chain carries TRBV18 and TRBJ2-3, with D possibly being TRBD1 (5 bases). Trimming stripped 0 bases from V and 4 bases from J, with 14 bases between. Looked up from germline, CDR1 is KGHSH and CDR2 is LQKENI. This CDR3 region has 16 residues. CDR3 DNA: TGTGCCAGCTCACCACCTAAGTCTGCAGGGTCAGATACGCAGTATTTT. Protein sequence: CASSPPKSAGSDTQYF.

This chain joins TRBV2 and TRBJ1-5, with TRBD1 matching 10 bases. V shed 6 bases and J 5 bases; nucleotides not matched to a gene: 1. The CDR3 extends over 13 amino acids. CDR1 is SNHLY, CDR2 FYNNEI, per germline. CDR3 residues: CASRGTGDQPQHF. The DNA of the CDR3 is TGTGCCAGCAGAGGGACAGGGGATCAGCCCCAGCATTTT.

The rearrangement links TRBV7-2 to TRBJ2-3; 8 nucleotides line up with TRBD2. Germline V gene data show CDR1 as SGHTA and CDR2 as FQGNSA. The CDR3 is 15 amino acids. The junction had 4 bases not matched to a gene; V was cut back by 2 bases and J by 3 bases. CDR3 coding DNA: TGTGCCAGCAGCTTACGGACGGGAGGGACAGATACGCAGTATTTT. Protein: CASSLRTGGTDTQYF.

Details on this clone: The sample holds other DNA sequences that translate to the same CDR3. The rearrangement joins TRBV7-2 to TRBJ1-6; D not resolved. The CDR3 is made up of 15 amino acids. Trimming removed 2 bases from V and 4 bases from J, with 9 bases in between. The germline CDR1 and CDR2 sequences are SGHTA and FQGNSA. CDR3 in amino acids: CASSLPGSYNSPLHF. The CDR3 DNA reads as TGTGCCAGCAGCTTACCAGGCTCTTATAATTCACCCCTCCACTTT.

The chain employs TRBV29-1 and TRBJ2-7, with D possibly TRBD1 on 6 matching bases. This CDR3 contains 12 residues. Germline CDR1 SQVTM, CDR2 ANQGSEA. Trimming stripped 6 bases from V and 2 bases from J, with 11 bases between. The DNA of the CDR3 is TGCAGCGTAGCCCGGGACACCTACGAGCAGTACTTC. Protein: CSVARDTYEQYF.

The CDR3 region is CASRTPGVNGYTF. The DNA of the CDR3 is TGTGCCAGCAGGACCCCAGGGGTGAACGGCTACACCTTC. The chain uses TRBV7-2 and TRBJ1-2, with a tentative D call TRBD1 (6 bases). The CDR3 loop spans 13 amino acids. V lost 6 bases and J lost 8, with 16 bases in between. CDR1 is SGHTA and CDR2 is FQGNSA in the germline V gene.

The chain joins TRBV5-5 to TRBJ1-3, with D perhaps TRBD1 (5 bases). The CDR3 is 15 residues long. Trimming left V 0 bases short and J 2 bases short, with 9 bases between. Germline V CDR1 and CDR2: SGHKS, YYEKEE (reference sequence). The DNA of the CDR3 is TGTGCCAGCAGCTTGGGGGGCCCGGCTGGAAACACCATATATTTT. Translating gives CASSLGGPAGNTIYF.

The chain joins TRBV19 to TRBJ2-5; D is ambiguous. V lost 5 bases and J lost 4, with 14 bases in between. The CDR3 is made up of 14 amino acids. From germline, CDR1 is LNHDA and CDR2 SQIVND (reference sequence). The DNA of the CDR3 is TGTGCCAGTAGTGAGGCCCTACGGCCAGAGACCCAGTACTTC. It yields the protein CASSEALRPETQYF. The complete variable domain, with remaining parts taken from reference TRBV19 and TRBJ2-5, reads DGGITQSPKYLFRKEGQNVTLSCEQNLNHDAMYWYRQDPGQGLRLIYYSQIVNDFQKGDIAEGYSVSREKKESFPLTVTSAQKNPTAFYLCASSEALRPETQYFGPGTRLLVL.